The clone carrying this TCR beta chain was recorded at least ten times. The target antigen is unknown. The data were taken from a study of CD8 T cells in ankylosing spondylitis. Overall study findings and caveats: One TCR beta motif, made up of 7 or 8 highly homologous variants, appeared characteristic of ankylosing spondylitis blood. Reportedly, matched ankylosing spondylitis synovial fluid was significantly enriched for disease-linked clones.

CDR3 length equals 12 residues. CDR1 is SQVTM and CDR2 is ANQGSEA in the germline V gene. V lost 5 bases and J 8 bases, leaving 15 bases between the germline ends. Quantitative molecular-barcoded 5'-RACE generated the TCR beta libraries. TCRdb reprocessed the 5' RACE reads with MiXCR, giving one entry per CDR3 protein. Of about 160,000 distinct CDR3 sequences listed, 18% are singletons. The rearrangement joins TRBV29-1 to TRBJ1-2; TRBD1 might be the D (5 bases). The sample comprised blood, either unsorted or a sorted T cell fraction (not recorded which). This TCR came from a male donor with ankylosing spondylitis or in good health (not recorded which). The CDR3 nucleotides are TGCAGCGTTCTAGGGGAGGCGTTGGGCTACACCTTC. Its translation: CSVLGEALGYTF.